This T cell receptor beta chain was identified in a study of blood T cells in healthy people across ages. CDR1 is SGHRS and CDR2 is YFSETQ in the germline V gene. The ends were cut back, 1 base at V and 2 bases at J, with 13 bases in the middle. CDR3 size: 17 residues. A second PCR, run for about 6 to 11 cycles, used a sample-barcoded 5' primer plus a J-beta primer mix. Every sample gave at least 2.5 million paired-end reads containing CDR3. TCRdb processed the 5' RACE reads anew with MiXCR; each CDR3 protein has one entry. The sample holds roughly 1 million distinct CDR3 sequences, under 30% seen once. This clonotype occurred once. A further study also used this sample, focusing on T cells of mothers and their children. That study adds: A primer called M1S, used in the second PCR, added sample barcodes and 2-4 random nucleotides.

This receptor was taken from a girl aged 2 to 9 in good health. The rearrangement links TRBV5-1 to TRBJ2-6; D is unclear. Sequencing was carried out using blood. CDR3 sequence reads: CASSLKGWEAGANVLTF. As DNA, the CDR3 is TGCGCCAGCAGCTTGAAGGGTTGGGAAGCTGGGGCCAACGTCCTGACTTTC. Combining the CDR3 with reference TRBV5-1 and TRBJ2-6 gives the whole variable domain KAGVTQTPRYLIKTRGQQVTLSCSPISGHRSVSWYQQTPGQGLQFLFEYFSETQRNKGNFPGRFSGRQFSNSRSEMNVSTLELGDSALYLCASSLKGWEAGANVLTFGAGSRLTVL.